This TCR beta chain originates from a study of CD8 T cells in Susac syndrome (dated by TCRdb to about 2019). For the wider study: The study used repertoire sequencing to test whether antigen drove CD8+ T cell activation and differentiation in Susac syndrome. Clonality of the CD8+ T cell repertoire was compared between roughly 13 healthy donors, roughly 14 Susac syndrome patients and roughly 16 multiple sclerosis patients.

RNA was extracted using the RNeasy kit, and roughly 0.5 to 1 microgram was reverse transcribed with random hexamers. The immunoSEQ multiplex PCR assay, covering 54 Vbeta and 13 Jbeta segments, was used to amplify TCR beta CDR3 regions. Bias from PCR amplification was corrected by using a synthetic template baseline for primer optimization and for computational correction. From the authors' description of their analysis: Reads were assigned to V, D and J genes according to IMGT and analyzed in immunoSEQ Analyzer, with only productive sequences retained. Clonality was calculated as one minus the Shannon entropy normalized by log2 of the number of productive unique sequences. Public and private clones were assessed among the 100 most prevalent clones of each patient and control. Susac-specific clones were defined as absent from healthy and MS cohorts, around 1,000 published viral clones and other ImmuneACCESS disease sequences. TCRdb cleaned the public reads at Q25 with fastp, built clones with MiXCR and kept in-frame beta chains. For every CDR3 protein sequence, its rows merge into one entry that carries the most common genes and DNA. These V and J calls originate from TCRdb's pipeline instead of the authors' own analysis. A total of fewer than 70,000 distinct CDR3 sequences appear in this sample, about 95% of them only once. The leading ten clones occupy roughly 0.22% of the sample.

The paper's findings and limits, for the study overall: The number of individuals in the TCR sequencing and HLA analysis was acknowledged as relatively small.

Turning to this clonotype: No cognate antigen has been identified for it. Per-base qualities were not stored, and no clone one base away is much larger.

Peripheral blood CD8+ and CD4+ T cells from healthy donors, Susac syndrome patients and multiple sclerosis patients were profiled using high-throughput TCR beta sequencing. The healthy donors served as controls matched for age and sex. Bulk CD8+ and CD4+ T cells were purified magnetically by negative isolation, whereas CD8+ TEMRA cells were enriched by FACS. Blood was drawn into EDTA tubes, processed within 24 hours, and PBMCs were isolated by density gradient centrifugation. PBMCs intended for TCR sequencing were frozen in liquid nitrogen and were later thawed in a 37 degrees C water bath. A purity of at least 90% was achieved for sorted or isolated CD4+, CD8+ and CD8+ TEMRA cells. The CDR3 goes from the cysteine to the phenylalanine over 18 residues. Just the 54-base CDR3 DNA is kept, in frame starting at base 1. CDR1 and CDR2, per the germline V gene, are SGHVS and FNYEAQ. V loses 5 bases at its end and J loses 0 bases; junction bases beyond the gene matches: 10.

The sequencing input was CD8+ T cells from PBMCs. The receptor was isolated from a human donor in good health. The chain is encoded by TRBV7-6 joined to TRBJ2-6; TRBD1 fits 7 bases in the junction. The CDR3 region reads CASSPPRDSFSGANVLTF. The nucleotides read TGTGCCAGCAGCCCGCCCCGGGACAGCTTCTCTGGGGCCAACGTCCTGACTTTC.